Shown below are 27 T cell receptor beta chains from a single sample sequenced in a study of blood T cell repertoires in COVID-19. Assay: immunoSEQ multiplex PCR; the TCRdb copy retains only in-frame clones and omits some. The sample carries 200,000 to 300,000 clones, 83% recorded once. The sample was peripheral blood. The receptors originated from a human donor in a cohort sampled during active COVID-19.

In its sample, this clone was seen many times. The chain joins TRBV2 to TRBJ2-2, with TRBD1 matching 8 bases. Germline CDR1 and CDR2: SNHLY and FYNNEI. CDR3 length: 15 residues. After removal of 6 bases from V and 5 bases from J, the junction contained 8 bases not matched to a gene. The CDR3: CASRDGQGKTGELFF. CDR3 coding DNA: TGTGCCAGCAGGGACGGACAGGGAAAAACCGGGGAGCTGTTTTTT.

The chain joins TRBV19 to TRBJ2-5; TRBD2 matches at 11 bases. Germline V lookup: CDR1 LNHDA, CDR2 SQIVND (reference sequence). Trimming at V came to 5 bases and at J to 13 bases, leaving 9 bases not matched to a gene. The CDR3 has 13 residues. In nucleotides, the CDR3 is TGTGCCAGTAGTCCGGGACTAGCGGAGAAACCGTACTTC. Amino acids: CASSPGLAEKPYF. The full variable domain, rest sourced from reference TRBV19 and TRBJ2-5, is DGGITQSPKYLFRKEGQNVTLSCEQNLNHDAMYWYRQDPGQGLRLIYYSQIVNDFQKGDIAEGYSVSREKKESFPLTVTSAQKNPTAFYLCASSPGLAEKPYFGPGTRLLVL.

The chain is built from TRBV24-1 and TRBJ2-5; TRBD1 agrees at 9 bases. The CDR3 runs 16 residues. Germline V gene lookup returns CDR1 KGHDR and CDR2 SFDVKD. Unmatched junction bases numbered 11, after V lost 5 bases and J lost 5 bases. The CDR3, as DNA: TGTGCCACCAGTGCCTCCCCGGGACAGGGTGTCGAGACCCAGTACTTC. Protein: CATSASPGQGVETQYF.

This chain links TRBV5-8 with TRBJ2-3; D is unclear. The CDR3 sequence is 11 residues long. Germline V gives CDR1 SGHTS, CDR2 YDEGEE. V lost 4 bases and J lost 6, with 6 bases in between. The CDR3 reads CASSPRDTQYF. The CDR3 region has the DNA TGTGCCAGCAGCCCCCGGGATACGCAGTATTTT.

The chain employs TRBV11-2 and TRBJ1-3, with D perhaps matching TRBD1 (6 bases). The CDR3 has 15 amino acids. Germline V gene lookup returns CDR1 SGHAT and CDR2 FQNNGV. V shed 3 bases and J shed 4 bases, with 13 bases lying between them. The CDR3 DNA follows: TGTGCCAGCAGCTTCAGGGGTTATTCAGGAAACACCATATATTTT. It encodes CASSFRGYSGNTIYF.

This clone has at least ten counts. The genes are TRBV24-1 and TRBJ2-1, with 7 bases that match TRBD2. Germline V gene data show CDR1 as KGHDR and CDR2 as SFDVKD. V shed 2 bases and J 14 bases; nucleotides not matched to a gene: 8. This CDR3 spans 13 amino acids. CDR3 in DNA: TGTGCCACCAGTGATTCCGGACTAGAGGTGGAGTTCTTC. It specifies CATSDSGLEVEFF.

The J gene is TRBJ1-1, the V gene TRBV27, with 8 bases aligning to TRBD1. Germline loops: CDR1 MNHEY, CDR2 SMNVEV (reference sequence). V shed 5 bases, J shed 5 bases, and the junction held 10 bases outside the gene matches. The length of the CDR3 is 15 residues. CDR3 sequence reads: CASSPFGQGRTEAFF. The DNA for the CDR3 is TGTGCCAGCAGTCCCTTCGGACAGGGCAGAACTGAAGCTTTCTTT.

The chain recombines TRBV7-3 with TRBJ2-2; tentative D call: TRBD1 (7 bases). Deletions cut 5 bases from V and 4 bases from J, with 14 bases between. Germline CDR1 is SGHTA and CDR2 is FQGTGA. The CDR3 covers 15 residues. The DNA for the CDR3 is TGTGCCAGCAGCATTTCAGGGGGGACCACCGGGGAGCTGTTTTTT. It codes for CASSISGGTTGELFF.

This sequence joins TRBV18 and TRBJ2-7; 12 bases agree with TRBD2. Germline CDR1 reads KGHSH; CDR2 reads LQKENI. The CDR3 consists of 16 residues. The trim removed 3 bases at V and 3 bases at J, leaving 6 bases unmatched. In DNA form, the CDR3 reads TGTGCCAGCTCACCCCTAGCGGGAGGGCCGAACTACGAGCAGTACTTC. Protein product: CASSPLAGGPNYEQYF.

The chain employs TRBV10-1 and TRBJ1-6; D gene ambiguous. With 5 bases removed from V and 5 bases from J, the gap between germline ends came to 4 bases. This CDR3 is built from 12 residues. Germline V lookup: CDR1 WNHNN, CDR2 SYGVQD (reference sequence). The CDR3 here is CASSSNNSPLHF. The CDR3 DNA sequence: TGCGCCAGCAGTTCTAATAATTCACCCCTCCACTTT.

In DNA form, the CDR3 reads TGTGCCAGCAGTGAAGCGCTCCCAGGTCAGGGGGTACATGAGCAGTTCTTC. Protein product: CASSEALPGQGVHEQFF. The chain joins TRBV6-1 to TRBJ2-1; 7 positions match TRBD1. The CDR3 spans 17 residues. Germline V CDR1 and CDR2: MNHNS, SASEGT. V dropped 0 bases and J dropped 8; count of bases not matched to a gene: 13.

This clone came up a few times. The V gene is TRBV5-6, the J gene TRBJ1-2, with D unclear. Looked up from germline, CDR1 is SGHDT and CDR2 is YYEEEE. The V end lost 7 bases, the J end lost 6 bases, and 16 bases lay between the germline ends. The CDR3 is made up of 13 amino acids. Here the CDR3 DNA reads TGTGCCAGCTCTCGACTAAATGGTGATGGCTACACCTTC. Translating it yields CASSRLNGDGYTF.

The chain links TRBV5-4 to TRBJ1-1, with 7 bases identical to TRBD1. Germline V lookup: CDR1 SGHNT, CDR2 YYREEE (reference sequence). CDR3 length: 16 residues. V lost 0 bases, J lost 5 bases, and 10 bases stayed unmatched. The CDR3 DNA reads TGTGCCAGCAGCTTGGAGCCCAAGGGGGCTTGGACTGAAGCTTTCTTT. It is translated as CASSLEPKGAWTEAFF.

The V and J genes are TRBV27 and TRBJ1-5; 8 bases are a match to TRBD1. V shed 5 bases, J shed 4 bases, and the junction held 10 bases outside the gene matches. CDR1 and CDR2 from the germline V gene are MNHEY and SMNVEV (reference sequence). The CDR3 runs to 16 residues. The CDR3 here is CASSPLPGTGNQPQHF. For the CDR3, the DNA is TGTGCCAGCAGTCCCCTACCGGGGACAGGTAATCAGCCCCAGCATTTT.

V is TRBV7-6 and J is TRBJ1-5; D remains ambiguous. In germline, CDR1 is SGHVS, CDR2 FNYEAQ. Trimming removed 5 bases from V and 5 bases from J, with 10 bases in between. The CDR3 runs 13 residues. In DNA, the CDR3 is TGTGCCAGCAGCCCCTCCCGTTATCAGCCCCAGCATTTT. Amino acid sequence: CASSPSRYQPQHF.

V usage is TRBV7-9 and J usage is TRBJ2-1, with D hard to call. The CDR3 runs to 12 residues. Trimming stripped 3 bases from V and 9 bases from J, with 9 bases between. Germline CDR1 is SEHNR and CDR2 is FQNEAQ (reference sequence). CDR3 amino acids: CASSFELTEQFF. Here the CDR3 DNA reads TGTGCCAGCAGCTTCGAGCTTACTGAGCAGTTCTTC.

The chain combines TRBV6-5 with TRBJ2-7; 10 bases are shared with TRBD1. Trimming at V came to 5 bases and at J to 6 bases, leaving 10 bases not matched to a gene. Germline CDR1 reads MNHEY; CDR2 reads SVGAGI. The length of the CDR3 is 15 residues. Here the CDR3 reads CASSRETGGLGEQYF. CDR3 DNA sequence: TGTGCCAGCAGTAGAGAGACAGGGGGCTTGGGCGAGCAGTACTTC.

This rearrangement joins TRBV15 to TRBJ1-1; no definite D call. The CDR3 spans 14 residues. The V end lost 0 bases, the J end lost 4 bases, and 9 bases lay between the germline ends. Looked up from germline, CDR1 is LNHNV and CDR2 is YYDKDF (reference sequence). The CDR3 loop is CATSRDRVSTEAFF. Here the CDR3 DNA reads TGTGCCACCAGCAGAGACCGGGTCAGCACTGAAGCTTTCTTT.

The rearrangement uses TRBV11-2 and TRBJ1-2; 8 nucleotides agree with TRBD1. V lost 5 bases to trimming and J lost 0 bases; unmatched junction nucleotides: 5. Germline V gene sequence: CDR1 SGHAT, CDR2 FQNNGV. This CDR3 has 15 residues. CDR3 region: CASSPAGGTNYGYTF. The CDR3 nucleotides are TGTGCCAGCAGCCCTGCAGGGGGCACTAACTATGGCTACACCTTC.

V gene TRBV10-3 combines with J gene TRBJ1-4, with D maybe TRBD1 (6 bases). V lost 6 bases and J 3 bases, leaving 11 bases between the germline ends. This CDR3 spans 14 amino acids. Germline CDR1 ENHRY, CDR2 SYGVKD. Written as DNA, the CDR3 is TGTGCCATCAGCCGGGACACTCCTAATGAAAAACTGTTTTTT. This codes for CAISRDTPNEKLFF.

The CDR3 DNA reads as TGTGCCACCAGTGAAAGGACCCGGCGGGAGCCCCAGCATTTT. Its protein product is CATSERTRREPQHF. The chain carries TRBV24-1 and TRBJ1-5; no clear D. CDR1 and CDR2 from the germline V gene are KGHDR and SFDVKD. Trimming took 4 bases from V and 8 from J, leaving 14 bases between them. The CDR3 loop spans 14 amino acids.

This rearrangement joins TRBV7-3 to TRBJ2-6; no reliable D call. Looked up from germline, CDR1 is SGHTA and CDR2 is FQGTGA. The germline V and J ends were trimmed by 4 bases and 2 bases, with 6 bases remaining between them. This CDR3 is built from 14 residues. The CDR3 sequence is CASSSLAGANVLTF. The CDR3 region has the DNA TGTGCCAGCAGCTCACTGGCTGGGGCCAACGTCCTGACTTTC.

This clone was recorded a few times. The chain couples TRBV12-3 or TRBV12-4 to TRBJ1-5; TRBD1 is a possible D gene (5 bases). The CDR3 is 13 amino acids. Trimming left V 7 bases short and J 2 bases short, with 9 bases between. CDR3 protein: CASTGAGNQPQHF. The DNA of the CDR3 is TGTGCCAGCACTGGGGCAGGCAATCAGCCCCAGCATTTT.

This clone was counted only a few times. This chain joins TRBV5-1 and TRBJ2-7; 11 bases align to TRBD2. The trim removed 3 bases at V and 3 bases at J, leaving 5 bases unmatched. This CDR3 spans 15 amino acids. The germline gives CDR1 SGHRS, CDR2 YFSETQ. For the CDR3, the DNA is TGCGCCAGCAGCTCCTCTAGCGGGAGGTTCTACGAGCAGTACTTC. As protein: CASSSSSGRFYEQYF.

With regard to this clone: A read error may account for a junction end that differs from germline. The gene calls are TRBV6-5 and TRBJ2-1; D may be TRBD1 (5 bases). Germline V gene lookup returns CDR1 MNHEY and CDR2 SVGAGI. The CDR3 is 13 amino acids. Here the CDR3 DNA reads TGTGCCAACAGTCGACAGTTCTACAATGAGCAGTTCTTC. Its protein is CANSRQFYNEQFF.

CDR3 loop: CASSLTGRETQYF. The CDR3 DNA reads TGTGCCAGCAGCTTGACAGGAAGAGAGACCCAGTACTTC. The rearrangement links TRBV5-4 to TRBJ2-5, with D maybe TRBD1 (5 bases). V lost 1 base, J lost 4 bases, and 8 bases lay in between. The CDR3 is 13 amino acids. Germline lookup yields CDR1 SGHNT and CDR2 YYREEE (reference sequence).

This chain joins TRBV5-6 and TRBJ1-5; the D is unclear. In germline, CDR1 is SGHDT, CDR2 YYEEEE. V was pared by 0 bases and J by 0 bases, with 7 bases between. CDR3 size: 15 residues. CDR3 in amino acids: CASSLGRLSNQPQHF. In DNA form, the CDR3 reads TGTGCCAGCAGCTTGGGCAGGCTTAGCAATCAGCCCCAGCATTTT.